This entry concerns a single T cell receptor (beta chain). The data were obtained in a study of cytomegalovirus exposure and HLA in healthy donors. The CDR3 is 16 amino acids. Trimming left V 1 base short and J 4 bases short, with 13 bases between. Germline V lookup: CDR1 MDHEN, CDR2 SYDVKM. The PCR used 60 Vbeta and 13 Jbeta primers. Sequencing used immunoSEQ multiplex PCR; TCRdb keeps in-frame clones, though not all of them. The sample has just over 200,000 clones; the top ten hold about 1%. This receptor was taken from a girl aged 2-10 years in good health and CMV-seropositive. The chain uses TRBV28 and TRBJ1-4, with no clear D. Sequenced material: PBMCs. The DNA for the CDR3 is TGTGCCAGCAGTTTATTATCCGCCGGGGTTAATGAAAAACTGTTTTTT. It codes for CASSLLSAGVNEKLFF. The whole variable domain, filled in from reference TRBV28 and TRBJ1-4, reads DVKVTQSSRYLVKRTGEKVFLECVQDMDHENMFWYRQDPGLGLRLIYFSYDVKMKEKGDIPEGYSVSREKKERFSLILESASTNQTSMYLCASSLLSAGVNEKLFFGSGTQLSVL.